These 24 T cell receptor beta chains share one sample of origin, sequenced in a study of Ad26.COV2.S vaccination and SARS-CoV-2 variants. Assay: immunoSEQ multiplex PCR; the TCRdb copy retains only in-frame clones and omits some. The sample contains about 480,000 clones, around nine tenths of which appear only once. Noted treatment: some 20 received Ad26.COV2.S at low or high dose, single or two shots; about 5 received placebo; per-sample allocation not given. Following the first vaccine or placebo injection, samples were taken on day 63. The material was peripheral blood, obtained in a trial of Ad26.COV2.S vaccine versus placebo. These receptors were taken from a person between 18 and 65 years old who received the Ad26.COV2.S COVID-19 vaccine or a placebo.

The chain links TRBV9 to TRBJ1-2; D is unresolved. Germline V lookup: CDR1 SGDLS, CDR2 YYNGEE. Trimming stripped 7 bases from V and 4 bases from J, with 11 bases between. The CDR3 is 12 amino acids. CDR3 residues: CASASRAYGYTF. CDR3 DNA: TGTGCCAGCGCTTCCCGGGCCTATGGCTACACCTTC.

The chain couples TRBV28 to TRBJ2-3; 10 bases are a match to TRBD2. The germline CDR1 and CDR2 sequences are MDHEN and SYDVKM. The V segment lost 3 bases and the J segment 0 bases; nucleotides outside the gene matches: 3. This CDR3 has 16 amino acids. The CDR3 DNA follows: TGTGCCAGCAGTTTGTCTAGCGGGGGTAGCACAGATACGCAGTATTTT. Protein: CASSLSSGGSTDTQYF.

V is TRBV21-1 and J is TRBJ1-1. TRBV21-1 is a pseudogene. The CDR3 consists of 18 residues. CDR3 in amino acids: CASSKGSQGDRLNTEAFF. The CDR3 region has the DNA TGTGCCAGCAGCAAAGGTTCTCAGGGAGACAGATTGAACACTGAAGCTTTCTTT.

The V call is TRBV7-9, the J call TRBJ2-5; 7 bases are a match to TRBD2. CDR3 length: 14 amino acids. The V segment lost 0 bases and the J segment 4 bases; nucleotides outside the gene matches: 2. The V gene's germline CDR1 is SEHNR and CDR2 FQNEAQ (reference sequence). For the CDR3, the DNA is TGTGCCAGCAGCTTAGCGGGGGGGAGAGAGACCCAGTACTTC. Its translation: CASSLAGGRETQYF.

The sample holds many counts of this clone. The V gene is TRBV4-3, the J gene TRBJ2-7, with 8 bases lining up with TRBD2. Losses at the gene ends were 6 bases for V and 4 bases for J; bases not matched to a gene: 11. Germline assignment: CDR1 LGHNA and CDR2 YSLEER. This CDR3 spans 15 amino acids. In DNA form, the CDR3 reads TGCGCCAGCAGGCCCCGGGCTAGCGGGCCGTACGAGCAGTACTTC. Translating it yields CASRPRASGPYEQYF.

The chain carries TRBV19 and TRBJ2-6; no clear D. The V gene's germline CDR1 is LNHDA and CDR2 SQIVND (reference sequence). V dropped 4 bases and J dropped 2 bases, with 9 bases sitting between them. This CDR3 contains 15 residues. The CDR3 coding sequence is TGTGCCAGTAGTAGTGGAGAGGCTGGGGCCAACGTCCTGACTTTC. As protein: CASSSGEAGANVLTF.

The chain links TRBV7-8 to TRBJ1-3; D is ambiguous. V was cut by 1 base and J by 0 bases, with 13 bases left in between. CDR3 size: 17 residues. The germline V gene encodes CDR1 SGHVS and CDR2 FQNEAQ. DNA of the CDR3: TGTGCCAGCAGCTTAGTTGGAGGGCCCGACTCTGGAAACACCATATATTTT. It codes for CASSLVGGPDSGNTIYF.

The J gene is TRBJ2-7, the V gene TRBV21-1; whether TRBD1, the table's D call, matches the DNA was not checked. TRBV21-1 is a known pseudogene. The CDR3 has 14 amino acids. In DNA form, the CDR3 reads TGTGCCAGCAGCGTTCGGACAGGGGGCTACGAGCAGTACTTC. Protein: CASSVRTGGYEQYF.

V is TRBV29-1 and J is TRBJ2-3, with 7 bases that match TRBD2. Germline V gene data show CDR1 as SQVTM and CDR2 as ANQGSEA. The V segment lost 5 bases and the J segment 1 base; nucleotides outside the gene matches: 6. The CDR3 loop spans 14 amino acids. CDR3 protein: CSVILAGGTDTQYF. CDR3 nucleotide sequence: TGCAGCGTTATTTTGGCGGGAGGCACAGATACGCAGTATTTT.

This chain uses TRBV7-8 with TRBJ2-1; either TRBD1 or TRBD2 may fit D (6 bases each). Between the trimmed V and J ends, which lost 0 bases and 10 bases, there was a span of 10 bases. Germline-derived CDR1 and CDR2 are SGHVS and FQNEAQ. This CDR3 region has 13 residues. Here the CDR3 reads CASSLAGAGEQFF. The CDR3 coding sequence is TGTGCCAGCAGCTTAGCGGGGGCGGGAGAGCAGTTCTTC.

This clone was counted a single time. The chain uses TRBV18 and TRBJ1-2, with D possibly TRBD1 on 5 matching bases. CDR3 length: 13 residues. Germline values: CDR1 KGHSH, CDR2 LQKENI. V was cut by 3 bases and J by 5 bases, with 10 bases left in between. In nucleotides, the CDR3 is TGTGCCAGCTCACCCGAAACAGGATATGGCTACACCTTC. Translated, it gives CASSPETGYGYTF.

The J gene is TRBJ2-2, the V gene TRBV28, with TRBD1 identical over 10 bases. This CDR3 is 15 amino acids long. V trimming: 6 bases; J trimming: 2 bases; junction bases outside the gene matches: 3. Germline V gives CDR1 MDHEN, CDR2 SYDVKM. The CDR3 DNA reads as TGTGCCAGCAGACGACAGGGGGCTAACACCGGGGAGCTGTTTTTT. Protein product: CASRRQGANTGELFF.

The V gene is TRBV7-9, the J gene TRBJ1-6; 7 bases agree with TRBD1. The CDR3 consists of 14 residues. Germline V lookup: CDR1 SEHNR, CDR2 FQNEAQ (reference sequence). V was pared by 3 bases and J by 8 bases, with 4 bases of the junction left unmatched. In DNA, the CDR3 is TGTGCCAGCAGCTTTGGGGACAGACATTCACCCCTCCACTTT. Translating it yields CASSFGDRHSPLHF.

V is TRBV6-5 and J is TRBJ1-2; D gene unclear. Trimming stripped 7 bases from V and 4 bases from J, with 10 bases between. The CDR3 length is 12 residues. The germline V gene has CDR1 MNHEY and CDR2 SVGAGI. CDR3 nucleotides: TGTGCCAGCACACAGAGTTCCTATGGCTACACCTTC. It codes for CASTQSSYGYTF.

This chain joins TRBV2 and TRBJ2-1; the match to TRBD2 covers 10 bases. Unmatched junction bases numbered 1, after V lost 0 bases and J lost 2 bases. The germline V gene encodes CDR1 SNHLY and CDR2 FYNNEI. This CDR3 spans 16 amino acids. The CDR3 sequence is CASSEALAGAYNEQFF. CDR3 bases: TGTGCCAGCAGTGAAGCGCTAGCGGGAGCCTACAATGAGCAGTTCTTC.

A single count supports this clone. The rearrangement links TRBV6-5 to TRBJ2-3, with D unresolved. CDR3 length: 12 amino acids. Per germline, CDR1 MNHEY and CDR2 SVGAGI. The V and J ends lost 0 bases and 4 bases respectively, with 2 bases between them. The CDR3 loop reads CASSYSSDTQYF. CDR3 nucleotide sequence: TGTGCCAGCAGTTACTCCTCAGATACGCAGTATTTT.

V gene TRBV6-5 combines with J gene TRBJ2-7; 8 bases line up with TRBD2. V dropped 7 bases and J dropped 2; count of bases not matched to a gene: 7. Germline V CDR1 and CDR2: MNHEY, SVGAGI. This CDR3 region has 14 residues. The CDR3 sequence: CASTSGGPPYEQYF. The CDR3 DNA is TGTGCCAGCACCTCGGGAGGGCCCCCCTACGAGCAGTACTTC.

The rearrangement joins TRBV24-1 to TRBJ2-7; 7 nucleotides agree with TRBD1. CDR3 length equals 18 residues. The trim removed 5 bases at V and 2 bases at J, leaving 17 bases unmatched. The germline CDR1 and CDR2 sequences are KGHDR and SFDVKD. The CDR3 loop reads CATSVNRLNFGTAYEQYF. CDR3 sequence (DNA): TGTGCCACCAGTGTTAATAGGTTGAACTTCGGGACAGCCTACGAGCAGTACTTC.

The V and J genes are TRBV19 and TRBJ2-1; TRBD1 matches at 11 bases. The CDR3 totals 14 residues. V lost 6 bases to trimming and J lost 6 bases; unmatched junction nucleotides: 4. Germline V CDR1 and CDR2: LNHDA, SQIVND (reference sequence). The CDR3 nucleotides are TGTGCCAGTAGCCTCGGGACAGGGGGCAATGAGCAGTTCTTC. Translated, it gives CASSLGTGGNEQFF.

This sequence joins TRBV4-3 and TRBJ1-2, with a possible D match to TRBD1 (5 bases). Between the trimmed V and J ends, which lost 1 base and 8 bases, there was a span of 11 bases. The CDR3 has 13 amino acids. The germline V gene encodes CDR1 LGHNA and CDR2 YSLEER. CDR3 in DNA: TGCGCCAGCAGCCAAGTTCGCAGGGAGGGCTACACCTTC. The encoded protein is CASSQVRREGYTF.

The chain carries TRBV7-2 and TRBJ2-3, with 9 bases that match TRBD2. This CDR3 is 18 amino acids long. The V and J ends lost 1 base and 4 bases, in that order; junction bases with no gene match: 12. CDR1 is SGHTA, CDR2 FQGNSA, per germline. The CDR3: CASSLVSGGPGAADTQYF. CDR3 sequence (DNA): TGTGCCAGCAGCTTAGTTAGCGGGGGTCCTGGTGCCGCAGATACGCAGTATTTT.

J is TRBJ1-4 and V is TRBV18; TRBD1 aligns across 9 bases. Germline CDR1 and CDR2: KGHSH and LQKENI. The CDR3 is 13 residues long. With 9 bases clipped from V and 6 bases from J, the junction kept 5 bases outside the gene matches. CDR3 region: CASSRDRDEKLFF. The CDR3 bases are TGTGCCAGTAGCCGGGACAGGGATGAAAAACTGTTTTTT.

This chain uses TRBV7-2 with TRBJ1-3; the D is unclear. Trimming cost V 1 base and J 0 bases, with 16 bases left between them. This CDR3 spans 18 amino acids. Germline V lookup: CDR1 SGHTA, CDR2 FQGNSA. The CDR3 sequence is CASSLVIGPSSSGNTIYF. Written as DNA, the CDR3 is TGTGCCAGCAGCTTAGTCATAGGTCCTTCAAGCTCTGGAAACACCATATATTTT.

The chain uses TRBV7-6 and TRBJ2-2; TRBD1 aligns across 8 bases. This CDR3 is built from 17 residues. Germline assignment: CDR1 SGHVS and CDR2 FNYEAQ. After removal of 0 bases from V and 7 bases from J, the junction contained 10 bases not matched to a gene. CDR3 protein: CASSLASSRGHHGELFF. The CDR3 coding sequence is TGTGCCAGCAGCTTAGCGTCTAGCAGGGGGCATCACGGGGAGCTGTTTTTT.